This is a list of T cell receptor beta chains from one sample in a study of T cells after yellow fever vaccination. One entry per CDR3 protein, called by TCRdb with MiXCR from the 5' RACE reads. The sample comprises 500,000 to 650,000 distinct CDR3 sequences, 13% of which are singletons, and roughly 13% rests with the top ten. This sample comprised PBMCs, obtained on the day of the yellow fever booster vaccination. These receptor sequences come from a man younger than 40 who received the YFV17D yellow fever vaccine. CDR3s include the opening cysteine and the closing phenylalanine or tryptophan. The D gene is left open where the match is weak. Clone size, where shown, is once, few, many, or a class for clones that have expanded.

clone_size	v_call	d_call	j_call	cdr3_nt	cdr3_aa
.	TRBV20-1	TRBD2	TRBJ2-1	TGCAGTGCTAGAGATCTGAGCGGGAGGGCACTAAATGAGCAGTTCTTC	CSARDLSGRALNEQFF
few	TRBV5-6	TRBD1	TRBJ1-5	TGTGCCAGCAGCCGGGACAGGGGCGTCAATCAGCCCCAGCATTTT	CASSRDRGVNQPQHF
.	TRBV7-9	.	TRBJ2-5	TGTGCCAGCAGACTGGACAGCGGAGAGACCCAGTACTTC	CASRLDSGETQYF
few	TRBV16	.	TRBJ1-5	TGTGCCAGCAGACGGGACATAAGGAATCAGCCCCAGCATTTT	CASRRDIRNQPQHF
few	TRBV4-2	TRBD2	TRBJ2-1	TGTGCCAGCAGCCACCCGGTTCTAGCGGGAGCCCGCGGGGGGTATGAGCAGTTCTTC	CASSHPVLAGARGGYEQFF
many	TRBV7-2	.	TRBJ2-7	TGTGCCAGCAGCTTAATCGATAGCGGTTCCTACGAGCAGTACTTC	CASSLIDSGSYEQYF
.	TRBV20-1	TRBD1	TRBJ2-7	TGCAGTGCTAGTGTCGGGACAGATCTTTTAGCCTACGAGCAGTACTTC	CSASVGTDLLAYEQYF
.	TRBV5-1	.	TRBJ2-2	TGCGCCAGCAGCCTGGTGGAGGGGTCGCCCGGGGAGCTGTTTTTT	CASSLVEGSPGELFF
few	TRBV15	.	TRBJ2-3	TGTGCCACCATGTCTCCCGGGAGTTCTGCCACAGATACGCAGTATTTT	CATMSPGSSATDTQYF
few	TRBV11-2	TRBD2	TRBJ2-5	TGTGCCAGCAGCCTACCCCCCGGGACTAGCGGGAGGTGGTTGGAGACCCAGTACTTC	CASSLPPGTSGRWLETQYF
.	TRBV12-3/TRBV12-4	.	TRBJ2-5	TGTGCCAGCATCCTGGGGGGGCGCGGTGAGACCCAGTACTTC	CASILGGRGETQYF
.	TRBV24-1	.	TRBJ2-5	TGTGCCACCAGTGAGACATTCCCATACCAAGAGACCCAGTACTTC	CATSETFPYQETQYF
few	TRBV20-1	.	TRBJ1-5	TGCAGTGCTCGGGTCTACTCTAGCAATCAGCCCCAGCATTTT	CSARVYSSNQPQHF
few	TRBV12-3/TRBV12-4	.	TRBJ2-3	TGTGCCAGCAGTTTGGGACTTGTCTCAGATACGCAGTATTTT	CASSLGLVSDTQYF
.	TRBV6-5	.	TRBJ2-1	TGTGCCAGCAGTTGGATTGTGGGGGGAGAGAATGAGCTGTTCTTC	CASSWIVGGENELFF
few	TRBV28	TRBD1	TRBJ2-7	TGTGCCAGCAGCCGCCCAGGACAGGTAGCCGAGCAGTACTTC	CASSRPGQVAEQYF
.	TRBV12-3/TRBV12-4	.	TRBJ2-3	TGTGCCAGCCAGGGCACAGATACGCAGTATTTT	CASQGTDTQYF
.	TRBV12-3/TRBV12-4	TRBD1	TRBJ2-3	TGTGCCAGCAGACCTTCGACAGGGCCCTCCACAGATACGCAGTATTTT	CASRPSTGPSTDTQYF
.	TRBV27	.	TRBJ1-5	TGTGCCAGCAGCCGACAGGTCAATCAGCCCCAGCATTTT	CASSRQVNQPQHF
few	TRBV10-3	TRBD1	TRBJ2-7	TGTGCCATCAGTGAGTCACCGGGACAGGGGTACGAGCAGTACTTC	CAISESPGQGYEQYF
.	TRBV7-9	TRBD2	TRBJ2-7	TGTGCCAGCAGCCTGAGCGGGAGCGTTTACGAGCAGTACTTC	CASSLSGSVYEQYF
few	TRBV24-1	TRBD1	TRBJ2-7	TGTGCCACCAGTGATTCGGGACAGGGAAAGGACTACGAGCAGTACTTC	CATSDSGQGKDYEQYF
.	TRBV18	.	TRBJ2-3	TGTGCCAGCTCACCTGTACCCGGACCAGATACGCAGTATTTT	CASSPVPGPDTQYF
once	TRBV6-2/TRBV6-3	TRBD2	TRBJ2-1	TGTGCCAGCAGTTATCCAGCGGGACGCACCTACAATGAGCAGTTCTTC	CASSYPAGRTYNEQFF
.	TRBV7-9	.	TRBJ1-4	TGTGCCAGCAGCTCCCTGGTCTATGAAAAACTGTTTTTT	CASSSLVYEKLFF
few	TRBV14	.	TRBJ1-1	TGTGCCAGCAGCCAACACAGGGAGACTGAAGCTTTCTTT	CASSQHRETEAFF
few	TRBV18	.	TRBJ1-3	TGTGCCAGCTCACCAAGGGACTCTGGAAACACCATATATTTT	CASSPRDSGNTIYF
few	TRBV7-2	.	TRBJ1-2	TGTGCCAGCAGCAACCCATCGGGGGCGAGGGGCTACACCTTC	CASSNPSGARGYTF
many	TRBV7-3	.	TRBJ1-2	TGTGCCAGCAGCCCATCCGGGCAAGGAAGGAACTATGGCTACACCTTC	CASSPSGQGRNYGYTF
few	TRBV18	.	TRBJ2-5	TGTGCCAGCCTGAGGGCTACGGGGGAGACCCAGTACTTC	CASLRATGETQYF
.	TRBV5-6	.	TRBJ2-7	TGTGCCAGTCAAGGGTCACCAAAGTTCTACGAGCAGTACTTC	CASQGSPKFYEQYF
.	TRBV5-5	TRBD1	TRBJ1-5	TGTGCCAGCAGCTCGACAGGGTCGATCCAGCCCCAGCATTTT	CASSSTGSIQPQHF
.	TRBV20-1	.	TRBJ1-5	TGCAGTGCTACAGCTAGCAATCAGCCCCAGCATTTT	CSATASNQPQHF
.	TRBV9	.	TRBJ2-6	TGTGCCAGCACCCTCTACTCTGGGGCCAACGTCCTGACTTTC	CASTLYSGANVLTF
.	TRBV5-4	TRBD2	TRBJ2-3	TGTGCCAGCAGCTCGAATAGCGGGGGGACAGATACGCAGTATTTT	CASSSNSGGTDTQYF
few	TRBV18	TRBD1	TRBJ2-1	TGTGCCAGCTCACCATCGTCGGGACAGGGTATGATTAGCAAGTTCTTC	CASSPSSGQGMISKFF
.	TRBV15	.	TRBJ1-6	TGTGCCACCAGCAGAACGGGGGGGATTCCTTCACCCCTCCACTTT	CATSRTGGIPSPLHF